The clone carrying this T cell receptor (beta chain) came up once. Clones were sequenced by immunoSEQ multiplex PCR, and TCRdb holds only the in-frame ones, with some missing. The sample contains 25,000 to 35,000 clones, around 84% of which appear only once. The CDR3 contains 14 residues. CDR1 is LNHNV, CDR2 YYDKDF, per germline (reference sequence). The V segment lost 5 bases and the J segment 10 bases; nucleotides outside the gene matches: 7. As to time point: peripheral blood 6 weeks after treatment start. The data stem from a study of PD-L1 blockade in urothelial cancer. The TCR comes from a man in his 70s with urothelial cancer. The chain has TRBV15 and TRBJ1-6; TRBD1 agrees at 8 bases. The sample was PBMCs, taken around atezolizumab (anti-PD-L1) treatment. The CDR3 DNA is TGTGCCACCAGCCCGAGGACAGGGCAATCACCCCTCCACTTT. Amino acids: CATSPRTGQSPLHF.